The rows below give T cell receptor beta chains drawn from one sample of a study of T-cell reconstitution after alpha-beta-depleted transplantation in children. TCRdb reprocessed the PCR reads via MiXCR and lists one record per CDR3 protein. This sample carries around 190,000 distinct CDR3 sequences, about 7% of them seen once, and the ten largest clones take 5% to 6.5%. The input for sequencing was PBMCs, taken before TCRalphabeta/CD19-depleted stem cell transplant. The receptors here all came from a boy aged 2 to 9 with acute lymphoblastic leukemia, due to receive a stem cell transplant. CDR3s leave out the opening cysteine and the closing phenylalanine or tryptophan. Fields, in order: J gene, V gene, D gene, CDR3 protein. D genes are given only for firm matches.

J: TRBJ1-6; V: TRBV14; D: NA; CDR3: ASSREENSPLH
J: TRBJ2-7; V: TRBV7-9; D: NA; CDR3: ASSLGADSYEQY
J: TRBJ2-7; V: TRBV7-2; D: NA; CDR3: ASREAGQVEQY
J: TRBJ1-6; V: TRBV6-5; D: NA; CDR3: ASSYAGDSYNSPLH
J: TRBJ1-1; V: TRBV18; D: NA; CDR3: ASSAPPGQENAHTEAF
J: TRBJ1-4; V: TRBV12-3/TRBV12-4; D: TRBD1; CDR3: ASSRGQGVNEKLF
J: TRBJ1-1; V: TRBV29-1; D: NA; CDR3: SVAGEAF
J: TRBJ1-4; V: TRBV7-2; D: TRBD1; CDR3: ASSPGQRNEKLF
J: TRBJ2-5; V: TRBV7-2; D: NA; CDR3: ASSPRLAGETQY
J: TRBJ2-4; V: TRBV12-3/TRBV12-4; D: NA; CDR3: ASTFGGGNIQY
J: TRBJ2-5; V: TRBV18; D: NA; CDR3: ASSPRGGSETQY
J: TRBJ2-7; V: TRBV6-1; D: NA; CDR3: ASSPMATPSFEQY
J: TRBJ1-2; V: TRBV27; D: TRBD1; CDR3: ASGRGPANYGYT
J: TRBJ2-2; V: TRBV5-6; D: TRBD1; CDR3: ASKRSGQGPSGTGELF
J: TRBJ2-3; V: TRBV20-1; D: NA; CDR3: SARRRGSLSTDTQY
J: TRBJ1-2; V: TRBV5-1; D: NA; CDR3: ASSPGGPGAGYGYT
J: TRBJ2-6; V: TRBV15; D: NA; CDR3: ATSTGPGANVLT
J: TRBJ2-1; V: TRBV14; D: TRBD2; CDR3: ASHSGGAREQF
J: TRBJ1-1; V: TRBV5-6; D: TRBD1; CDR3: ASRTKGGDKTEAF
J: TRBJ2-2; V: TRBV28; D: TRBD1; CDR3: ASSEGQGLSGELF
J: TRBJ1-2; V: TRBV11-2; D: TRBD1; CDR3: ASSLTGRNYGYT
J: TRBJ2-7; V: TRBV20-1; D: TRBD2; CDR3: SAREWGSGAGSYEQY
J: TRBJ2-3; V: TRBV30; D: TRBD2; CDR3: AWSASGRGGDTQY